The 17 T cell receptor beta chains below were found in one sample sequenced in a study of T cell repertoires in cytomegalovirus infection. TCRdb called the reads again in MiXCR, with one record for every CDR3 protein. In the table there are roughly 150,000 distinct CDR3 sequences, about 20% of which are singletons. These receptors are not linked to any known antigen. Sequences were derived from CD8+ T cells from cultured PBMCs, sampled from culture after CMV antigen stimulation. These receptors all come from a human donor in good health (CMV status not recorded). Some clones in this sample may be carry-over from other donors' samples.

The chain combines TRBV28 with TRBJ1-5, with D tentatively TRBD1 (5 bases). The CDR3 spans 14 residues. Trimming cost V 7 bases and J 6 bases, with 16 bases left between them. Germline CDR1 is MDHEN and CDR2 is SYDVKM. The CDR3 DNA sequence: TGTGCCAGCACCATCTTGGGGCTTGGTCAGCCCCAGCATTTT. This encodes CASTILGLGQPQHF.

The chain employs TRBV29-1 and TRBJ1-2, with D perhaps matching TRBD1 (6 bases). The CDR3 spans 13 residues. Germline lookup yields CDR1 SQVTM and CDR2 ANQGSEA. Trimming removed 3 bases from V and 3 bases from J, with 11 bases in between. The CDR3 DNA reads TGCAGCGTTGATCGGGGGGCGTACTATGGCTACACCTTC. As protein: CSVDRGAYYGYTF.

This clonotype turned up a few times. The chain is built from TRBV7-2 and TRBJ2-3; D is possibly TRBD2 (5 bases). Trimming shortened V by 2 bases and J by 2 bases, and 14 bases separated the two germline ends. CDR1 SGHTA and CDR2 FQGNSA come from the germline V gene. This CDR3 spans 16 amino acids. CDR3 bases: TGTGCCAGCAGCTTACTTCCAGCGGACCCCACAGATACGCAGTATTTT. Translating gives CASSLLPADPTDTQYF.

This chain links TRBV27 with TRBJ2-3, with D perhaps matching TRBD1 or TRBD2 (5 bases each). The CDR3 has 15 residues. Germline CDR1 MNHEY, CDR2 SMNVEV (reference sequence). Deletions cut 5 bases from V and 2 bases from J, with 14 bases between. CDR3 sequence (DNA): TGTGCCAGCAGTGCCCGGGGCCGTATCACAGATACGCAGTATTTT. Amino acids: CASSARGRITDTQYF.

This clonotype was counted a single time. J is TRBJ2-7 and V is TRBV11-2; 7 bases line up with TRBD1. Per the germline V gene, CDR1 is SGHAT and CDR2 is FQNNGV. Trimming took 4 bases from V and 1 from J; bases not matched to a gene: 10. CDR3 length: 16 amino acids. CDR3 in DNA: TGTGCCAGCAGCTACACGGGGACAGTCCAATCCTACGAGCAGTACTTC. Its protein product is CASSYTGTVQSYEQYF.

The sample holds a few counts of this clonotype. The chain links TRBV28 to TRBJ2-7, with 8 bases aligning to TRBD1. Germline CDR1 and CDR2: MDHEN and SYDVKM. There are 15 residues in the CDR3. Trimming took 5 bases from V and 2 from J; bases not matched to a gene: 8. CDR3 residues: CASSPLLTGAYEQYF. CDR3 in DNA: TGTGCCAGCAGTCCCCTCCTGACAGGGGCCTACGAGCAGTACTTC.

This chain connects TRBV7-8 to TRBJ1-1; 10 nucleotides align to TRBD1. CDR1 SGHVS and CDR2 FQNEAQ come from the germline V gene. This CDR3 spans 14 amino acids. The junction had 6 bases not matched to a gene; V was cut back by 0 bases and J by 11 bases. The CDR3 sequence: CASSLALGQGPAFF. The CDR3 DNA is TGTGCCAGCAGCTTAGCGCTGGGACAGGGGCCGGCTTTCTTT.

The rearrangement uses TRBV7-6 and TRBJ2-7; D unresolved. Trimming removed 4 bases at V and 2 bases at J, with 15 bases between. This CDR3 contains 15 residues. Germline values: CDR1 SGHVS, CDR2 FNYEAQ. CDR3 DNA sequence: TGTGCCAGCAGCTCCTTTTCCACCATGGCCTACGAGCAGTACTTC. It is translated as CASSSFSTMAYEQYF.

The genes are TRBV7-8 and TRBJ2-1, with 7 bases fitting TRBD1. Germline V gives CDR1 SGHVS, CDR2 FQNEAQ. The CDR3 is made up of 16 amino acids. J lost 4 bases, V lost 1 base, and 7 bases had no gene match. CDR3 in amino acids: CASSLGQGYRYNEQFF. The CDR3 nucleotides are TGTGCCAGCAGCTTAGGACAGGGTTACCGATACAATGAGCAGTTCTTC.

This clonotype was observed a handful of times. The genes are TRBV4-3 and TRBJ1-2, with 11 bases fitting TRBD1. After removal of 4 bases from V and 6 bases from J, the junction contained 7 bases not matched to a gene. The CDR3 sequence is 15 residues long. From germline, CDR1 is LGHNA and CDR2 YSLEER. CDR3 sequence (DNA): TGCGCCAGCAGCCCTTTCGGACAGGGGGCGGATGGCTACACCTTC. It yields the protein CASSPFGQGADGYTF.

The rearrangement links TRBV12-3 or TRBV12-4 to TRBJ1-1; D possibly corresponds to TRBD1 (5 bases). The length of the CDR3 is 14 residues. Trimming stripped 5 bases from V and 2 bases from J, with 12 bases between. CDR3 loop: CASSVDTQNTEAFF. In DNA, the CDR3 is TGTGCCAGCAGTGTGGACACGCAAAACACTGAAGCTTTCTTT.

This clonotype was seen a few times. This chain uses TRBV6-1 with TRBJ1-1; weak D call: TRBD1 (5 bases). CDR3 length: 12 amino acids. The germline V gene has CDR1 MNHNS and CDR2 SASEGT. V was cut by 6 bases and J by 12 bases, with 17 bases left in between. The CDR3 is CASRGWGKSSFF. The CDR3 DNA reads TGTGCCAGCAGGGGATGGGGGAAGAGCTCTTTCTTT.

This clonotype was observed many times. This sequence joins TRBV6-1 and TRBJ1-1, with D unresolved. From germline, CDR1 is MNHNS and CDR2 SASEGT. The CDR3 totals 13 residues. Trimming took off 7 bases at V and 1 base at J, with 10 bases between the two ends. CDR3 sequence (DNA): TGTGCCAGCACTACGATGGGGAACACTGAAGCTTTCTTT. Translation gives CASTTMGNTEAFF.

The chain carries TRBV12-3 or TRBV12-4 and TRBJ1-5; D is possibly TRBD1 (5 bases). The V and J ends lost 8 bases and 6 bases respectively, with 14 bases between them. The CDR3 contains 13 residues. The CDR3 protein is CASGGEGSQPQHF. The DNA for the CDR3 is TGTGCCAGCGGAGGTGAGGGGAGTCAGCCCCAGCATTTT.

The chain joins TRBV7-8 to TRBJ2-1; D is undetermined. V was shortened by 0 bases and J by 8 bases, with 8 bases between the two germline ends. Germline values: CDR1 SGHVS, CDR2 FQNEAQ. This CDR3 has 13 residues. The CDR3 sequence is CASSLAPSDEQFF. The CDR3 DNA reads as TGTGCCAGCAGCTTAGCGCCCAGCGATGAGCAGTTCTTC.

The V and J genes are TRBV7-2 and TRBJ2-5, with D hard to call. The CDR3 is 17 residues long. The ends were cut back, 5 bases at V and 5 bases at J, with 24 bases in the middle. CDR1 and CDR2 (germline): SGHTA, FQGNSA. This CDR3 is CASSPFGIGHARETQYF. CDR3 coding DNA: TGTGCCAGCAGCCCATTTGGGATAGGCCATGCCAGGGAGACCCAGTACTTC.

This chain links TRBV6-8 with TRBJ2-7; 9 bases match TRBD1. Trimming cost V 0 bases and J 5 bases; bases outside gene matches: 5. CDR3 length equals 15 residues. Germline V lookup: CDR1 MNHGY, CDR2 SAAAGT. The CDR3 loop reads CASSYSLNRGHEQYF. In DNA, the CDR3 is TGTGCCAGCAGTTACTCCTTAAACAGGGGGCACGAGCAGTACTTC.